What follows is one TCR beta chain and its context. Its antigen is unidentified. This sample stems from a study of T cell repertoires in cytomegalovirus infection. Germline CDR1 reads SNHLY; CDR2 reads FYNNEI. Germline trimming cut 0 bases from V and 1 base from J; bases unmatched to any gene: 7. The CDR3 has 18 residues. Each CDR3 protein is one row after TCRdb ran MiXCR on the reads. The table includes fewer than 900,000 distinct CDR3 sequences, under 35% detected once. The sequence came from a human donor in good health (CMV status not recorded). Some clones in this sample may be carry-over from other donors' samples. The gene calls are TRBV2 and TRBJ2-3; TRBD2 matches 10 bases. Here the sequenced sample was cultured CD8+ T cells from PBMCs, taken from culture after CMV antigen stimulation. The CDR3 DNA sequence: TGTGCCAGCAGTGAAGCGGGCCTTAGCGGGGGGCGCACAGATACGCAGTATTTT. Amino acid sequence: CASSEAGLSGGRTDTQYF.